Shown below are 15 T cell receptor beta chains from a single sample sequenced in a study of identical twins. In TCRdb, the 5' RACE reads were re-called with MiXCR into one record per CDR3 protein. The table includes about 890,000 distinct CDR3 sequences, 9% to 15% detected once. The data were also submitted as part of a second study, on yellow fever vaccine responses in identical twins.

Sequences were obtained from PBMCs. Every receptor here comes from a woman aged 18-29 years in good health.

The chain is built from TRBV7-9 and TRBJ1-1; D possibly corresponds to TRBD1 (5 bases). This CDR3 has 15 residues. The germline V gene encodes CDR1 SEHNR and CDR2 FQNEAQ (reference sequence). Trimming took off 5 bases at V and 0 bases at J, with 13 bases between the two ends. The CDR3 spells CASSPRDSMNTEAFF. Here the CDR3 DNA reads TGTGCCAGCAGCCCGCGAGACAGCATGAACACTGAAGCTTTCTTT.

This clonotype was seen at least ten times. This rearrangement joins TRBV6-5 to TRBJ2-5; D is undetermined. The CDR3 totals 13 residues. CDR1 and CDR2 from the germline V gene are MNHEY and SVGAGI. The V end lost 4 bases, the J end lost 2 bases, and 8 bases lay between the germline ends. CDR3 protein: CASSLLQQETQYF. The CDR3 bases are TGTGCCAGCAGTTTACTGCAACAAGAGACCCAGTACTTC.

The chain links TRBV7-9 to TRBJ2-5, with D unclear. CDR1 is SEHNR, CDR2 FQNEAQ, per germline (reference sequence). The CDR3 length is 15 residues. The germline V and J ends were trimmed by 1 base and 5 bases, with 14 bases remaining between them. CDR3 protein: CASSLVETVGETQYF. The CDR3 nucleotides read TGTGCCAGCAGCTTAGTCGAAACAGTGGGGGAGACCCAGTACTTC.

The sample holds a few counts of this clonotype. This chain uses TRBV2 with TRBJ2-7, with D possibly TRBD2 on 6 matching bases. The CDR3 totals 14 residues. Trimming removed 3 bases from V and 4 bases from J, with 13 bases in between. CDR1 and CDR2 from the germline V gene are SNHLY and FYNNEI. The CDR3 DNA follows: TGTGCCAGCAGTGATGCGGGGTTCATGTACGAGCAGTACTTC. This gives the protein CASSDAGFMYEQYF.

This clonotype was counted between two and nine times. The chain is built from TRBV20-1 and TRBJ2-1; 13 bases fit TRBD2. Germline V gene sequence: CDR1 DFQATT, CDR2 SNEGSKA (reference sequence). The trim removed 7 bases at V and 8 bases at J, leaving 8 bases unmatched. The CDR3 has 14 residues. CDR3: CSEAGLAGRDEQFF. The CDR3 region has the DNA TGCAGTGAAGCGGGACTAGCGGGGCGTGATGAGCAGTTCTTC.

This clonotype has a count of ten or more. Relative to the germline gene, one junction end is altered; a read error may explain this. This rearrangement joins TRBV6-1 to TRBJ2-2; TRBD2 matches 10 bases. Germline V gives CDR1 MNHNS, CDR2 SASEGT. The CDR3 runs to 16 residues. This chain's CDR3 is CASREAGGANTGELFF. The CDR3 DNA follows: TGTGCCAGCAGGGAAGCGGGAGGGGCGAACACCGGGGAGCTGTTTTTT.

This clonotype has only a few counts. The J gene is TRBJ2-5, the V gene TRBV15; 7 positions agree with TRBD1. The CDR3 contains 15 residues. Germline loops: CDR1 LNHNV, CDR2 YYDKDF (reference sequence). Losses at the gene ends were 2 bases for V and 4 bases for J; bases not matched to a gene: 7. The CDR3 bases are TGTGCCACCAGCAGACCTACAGGGGTTGGAGAGACCCAGTACTTC. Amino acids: CATSRPTGVGETQYF.

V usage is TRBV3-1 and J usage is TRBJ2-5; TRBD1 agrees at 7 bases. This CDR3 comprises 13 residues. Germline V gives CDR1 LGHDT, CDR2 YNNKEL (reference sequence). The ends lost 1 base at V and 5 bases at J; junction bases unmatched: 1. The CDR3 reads CASSQVRGETQYF. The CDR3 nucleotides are TGTGCCAGCAGCCAAGTCAGGGGGGAGACCCAGTACTTC.

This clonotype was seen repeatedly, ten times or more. CDR3 amino acids: CASSLDGIQETQYF. As DNA, the CDR3 is TGTGCCAGCAGTTTAGATGGCATCCAAGAGACCCAGTACTTC. This chain joins TRBV12-3 or TRBV12-4 and TRBJ2-5; no clear D gene. CDR3 length: 14 residues. V lost 1 base and J 1 base, leaving 7 bases between the germline ends.

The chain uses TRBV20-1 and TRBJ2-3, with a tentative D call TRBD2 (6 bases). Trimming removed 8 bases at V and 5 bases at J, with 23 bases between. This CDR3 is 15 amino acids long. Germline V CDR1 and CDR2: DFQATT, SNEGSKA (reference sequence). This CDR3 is CSHSSTRLGGDTQYF. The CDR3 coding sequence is TGCAGTCATAGCTCGACTAGATTAGGTGGAGATACGCAGTATTTT.

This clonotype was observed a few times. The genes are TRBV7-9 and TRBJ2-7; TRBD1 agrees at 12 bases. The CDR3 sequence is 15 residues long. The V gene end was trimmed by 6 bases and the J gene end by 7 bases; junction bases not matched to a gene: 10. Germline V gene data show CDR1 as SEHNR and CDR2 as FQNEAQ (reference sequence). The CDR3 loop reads CASRQPGQGAGEQYF. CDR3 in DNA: TGTGCCAGCAGGCAGCCGGGACAGGGGGCGGGTGAGCAGTACTTC.

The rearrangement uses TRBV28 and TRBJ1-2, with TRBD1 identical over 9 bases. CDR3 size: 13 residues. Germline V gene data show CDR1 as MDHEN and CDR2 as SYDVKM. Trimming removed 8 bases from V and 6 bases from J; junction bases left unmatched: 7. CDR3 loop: CASSTGGFDGYTF. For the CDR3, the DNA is TGTGCCAGCTCTACAGGGGGCTTTGATGGCTACACCTTC.

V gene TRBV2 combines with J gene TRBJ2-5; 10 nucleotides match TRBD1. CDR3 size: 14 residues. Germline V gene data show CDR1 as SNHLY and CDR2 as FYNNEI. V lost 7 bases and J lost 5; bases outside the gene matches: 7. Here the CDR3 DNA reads TGTGCCAGCACCGGGACAGGGGTTGGGGAGACCCAGTACTTC. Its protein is CASTGTGVGETQYF.

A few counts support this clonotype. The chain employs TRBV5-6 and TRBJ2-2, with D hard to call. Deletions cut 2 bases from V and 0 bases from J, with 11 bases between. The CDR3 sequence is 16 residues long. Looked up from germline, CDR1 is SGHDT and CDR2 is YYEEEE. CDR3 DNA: TGTGCCAGCAGCTTCCTCCCGACAACGAACACCGGGGAGCTGTTTTTT. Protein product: CASSFLPTTNTGELFF.

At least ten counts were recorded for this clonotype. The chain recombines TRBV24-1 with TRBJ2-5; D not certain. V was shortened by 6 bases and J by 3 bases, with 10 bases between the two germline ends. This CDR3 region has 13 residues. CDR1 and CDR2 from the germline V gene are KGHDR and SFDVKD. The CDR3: CATSKGIKETQYF. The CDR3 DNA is TGTGCCACCAGTAAGGGTATCAAAGAGACCCAGTACTTC.